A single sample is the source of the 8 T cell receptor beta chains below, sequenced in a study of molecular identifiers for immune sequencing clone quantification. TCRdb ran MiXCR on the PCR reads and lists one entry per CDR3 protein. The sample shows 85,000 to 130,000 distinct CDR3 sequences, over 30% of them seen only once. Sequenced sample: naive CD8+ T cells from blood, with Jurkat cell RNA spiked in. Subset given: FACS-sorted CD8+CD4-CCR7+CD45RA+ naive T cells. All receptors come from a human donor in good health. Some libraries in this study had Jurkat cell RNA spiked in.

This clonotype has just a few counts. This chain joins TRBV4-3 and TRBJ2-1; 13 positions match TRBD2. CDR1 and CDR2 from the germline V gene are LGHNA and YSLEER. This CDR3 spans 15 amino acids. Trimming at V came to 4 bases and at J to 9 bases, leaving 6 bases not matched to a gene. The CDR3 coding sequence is TGCGCCAGCAGCCCTTGGACTAGCGGGAGAGTTGAGCAGTTCTTC. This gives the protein CASSPWTSGRVEQFF.

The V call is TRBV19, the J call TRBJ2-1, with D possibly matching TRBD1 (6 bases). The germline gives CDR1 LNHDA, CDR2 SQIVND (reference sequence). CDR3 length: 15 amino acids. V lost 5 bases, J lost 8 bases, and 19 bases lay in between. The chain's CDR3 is CASSASLGGVDEQFF. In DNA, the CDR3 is TGTGCCAGTAGTGCCAGTCTAGGGGGTGTTGATGAGCAGTTCTTC.

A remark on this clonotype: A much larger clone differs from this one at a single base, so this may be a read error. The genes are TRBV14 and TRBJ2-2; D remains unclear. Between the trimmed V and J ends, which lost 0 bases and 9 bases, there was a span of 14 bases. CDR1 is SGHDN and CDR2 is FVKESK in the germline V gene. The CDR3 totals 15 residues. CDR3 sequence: CASSQDQLRTRELFF. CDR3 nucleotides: TGTGCCAGCAGCCAAGACCAGCTGCGAACCAGGGAGCTGTTTTTT.

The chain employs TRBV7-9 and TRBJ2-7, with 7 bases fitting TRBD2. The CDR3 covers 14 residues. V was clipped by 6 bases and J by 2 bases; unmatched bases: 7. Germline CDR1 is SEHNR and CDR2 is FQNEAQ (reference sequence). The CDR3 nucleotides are TGTGCCAGCAGACCCGGGACTATCCCCTACGAGCAGTACTTC. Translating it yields CASRPGTIPYEQYF.

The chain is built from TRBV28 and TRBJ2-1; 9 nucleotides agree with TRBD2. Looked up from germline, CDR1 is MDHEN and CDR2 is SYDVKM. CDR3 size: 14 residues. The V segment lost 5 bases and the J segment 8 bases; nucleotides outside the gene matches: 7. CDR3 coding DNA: TGTGCCAGCAGTCCCAGCGGGAGGAGTGATGAGCAGTTCTTC. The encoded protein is CASSPSGRSDEQFF.

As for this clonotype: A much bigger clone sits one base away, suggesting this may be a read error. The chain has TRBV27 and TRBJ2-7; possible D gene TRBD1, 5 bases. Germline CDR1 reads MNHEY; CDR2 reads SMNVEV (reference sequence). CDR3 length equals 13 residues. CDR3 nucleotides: TGTACCAGCAGTTGGGTTGGGGCGGACGAGCAGTACTTC. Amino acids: CTSSWVGADEQYF.

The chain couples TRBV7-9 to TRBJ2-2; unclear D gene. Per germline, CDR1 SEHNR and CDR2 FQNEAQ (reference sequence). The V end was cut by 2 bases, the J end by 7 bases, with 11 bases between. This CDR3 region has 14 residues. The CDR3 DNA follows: TGTGCCAGCAGCTTATTGACGGGCCTCGGGGAGCTGTTTTTT. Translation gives CASSLLTGLGELFF.

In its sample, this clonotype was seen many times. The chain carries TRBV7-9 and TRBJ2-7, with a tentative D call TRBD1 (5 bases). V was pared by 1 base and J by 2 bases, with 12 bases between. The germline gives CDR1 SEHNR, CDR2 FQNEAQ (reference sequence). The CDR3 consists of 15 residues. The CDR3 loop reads CASSLGPDTTYEQYF. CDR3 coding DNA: TGTGCCAGCAGCTTAGGTCCGGACACTACCTACGAGCAGTACTTC.